This T cell receptor beta chain was retrieved from a study of cytomegalovirus exposure and HLA in healthy donors. Turning to this clone: The antigen remains undetermined.

General study results and limits: A further, later analysis showed that HLA-associated TCR beta chains (compared with equally common others) were more clonally expanded.

CDR3 length equals 14 residues. Germline-derived CDR1 and CDR2 are MDHEN and SYDVKM. Trimming removed 5 bases from V and 8 bases from J, with 18 bases in between. PCR used 60 Vbeta primers and 13 Jbeta primers. Only in-frame clones appear in the TCRdb table, and some are missing; sequencing was by immunoSEQ multiplex PCR. Among some 190,000 clones listed, roughly 80% were seen once. The source of this sequence is a woman aged 50 to 60 in good health and CMV-seronegative. The chain recombines TRBV28 with TRBJ1-2; D not resolved. Sequencing used PBMCs. Here the CDR3 reads CASSPSLGGRGYTF. The CDR3 bases are TGTGCCAGCAGTCCCTCCCTAGGCGGGCGGGGCTACACCTTC.